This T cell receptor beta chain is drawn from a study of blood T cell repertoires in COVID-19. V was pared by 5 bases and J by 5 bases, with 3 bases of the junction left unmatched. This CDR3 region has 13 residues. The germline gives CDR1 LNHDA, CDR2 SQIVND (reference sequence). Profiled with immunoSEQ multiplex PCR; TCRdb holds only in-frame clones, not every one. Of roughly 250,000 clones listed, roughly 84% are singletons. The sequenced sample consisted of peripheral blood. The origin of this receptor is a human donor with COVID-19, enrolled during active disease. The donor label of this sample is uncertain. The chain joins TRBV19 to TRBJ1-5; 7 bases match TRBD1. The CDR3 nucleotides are TGTGCCAGTAGTTGGGGACAGTATCAGCCCCAGCATTTT. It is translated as CASSWGQYQPQHF.